This T cell receptor beta chain was profiled in a study of neurological immune-mediated disorders. Every sequencing run generated in excess of 160 million TCR-beta sequences. These sequences covered 15-18 subjects. TCRdb itself ran the 5' RACE reads through MiXCR, one entry per CDR3 protein. The sample has about 55,000 distinct CDR3 sequences, over 4% seen once. Study outcomes and limitations: Phylogenetic analysis grouped 18 of 34 multiple sclerosis patients' repertoires together, suggesting a possible repertoire signature.

The length of the CDR3 is 18 residues. V was pared by 6 bases and J by 4 bases, with 27 bases between. The germline V gene encodes CDR1 MGHDK and CDR2 SYGVNS. This clonotype has at least ten counts. What it binds is unknown. Where libraries were unsorted, they were derived from 2 million PBMCs stored at -80 degrees C. The chain employs TRBV25-1 and TRBJ1-1; D is undetermined. The sample taken for sequencing was PBMCs. The TCR comes from a man over 45 with multiple sclerosis. CDR3 nucleotide sequence: TGTGCCAGCAGCCCCATACGGGCAATGGAATTCACGGGCACTGAAGCTTTCTTT. The encoded protein is CASSPIRAMEFTGTEAFF. The entire variable domain, with the rest obtained from reference TRBV25-1 and TRBJ1-1, is as follows: EADIYQTPRYLVIGTGKKITLECSQTMGHDKMYWYQQDPGMELHLIHYSYGVNSTEKGDLSSESTVSRIRTEHFPLTLESARPSHTSQYLCASSPIRAMEFTGTEAFFGQGTRLTVV.